This T cell receptor beta chain was profiled in a study of blood T cell repertoires in COVID-19. Study as a whole: T cells, B-cell-depleted T cells, or PBMCs supplied cDNA or gDNA.

The method was immunoSEQ multiplex PCR; TCRdb's version includes in-frame clones alone and lacks a portion of them. The sample yields tens of thousands of clones, more than 70% seen once. This clone was picked up many times. Germline CDR1 and CDR2: SGHAT and FQNNGV. The CDR3 length is 15 residues. V lost 2 bases, J lost 0 bases, and 10 bases lay in between. This clonotype was obtained from a man aged 45 to 65 with active COVID-19. V gene TRBV11-2 combines with J gene TRBJ1-1; D is perhaps TRBD1 (5 bases). What was sequenced was peripheral blood. This CDR3 is CASSLLLTVNTEAFF. DNA of the CDR3: TGTGCCAGCAGCTTATTATTGACAGTGAACACTGAAGCTTTCTTT.